The next 11 T cell receptor beta chains were all read from a single sample in a study of OX40 agonist ivuxolimab in advanced cancers. Sequenced by immunoSEQ multiplex PCR; TCRdb stores in-frame clones only, minus some. Here the sample spans about 100,000 clones, 90% being singletons. The sequenced sample was CD4+ or CD8+ T cells sorted from blood, obtained in a trial of the OX40 agonist ivuxolimab. These receptors were taken from an adult with an advanced solid tumor such as melanoma, head and neck, liver or kidney cancer.

The chain recombines TRBV30 with TRBJ2-3; perhaps D is TRBD1 or TRBD2 (7 bases each). Between the trimmed V and J ends, which lost 1 base and 2 bases, there was a span of 13 bases. Germline loops: CDR1 GTSNPN, CDR2 SVGIG (reference sequence). This CDR3 spans 15 amino acids. CDR3 protein: CAWSGQGGSTDTQYF. Here the CDR3 DNA reads TGTGCCTGGAGTGGACAGGGAGGGTCCACAGATACGCAGTATTTT.

In this sample, this clone is medium-sized. This chain uses TRBV6-4 with TRBJ2-2; 11 nucleotides line up with TRBD1. The CDR3 spans 17 residues. Per germline, CDR1 MRHNA and CDR2 SNTAGT. V shed 0 bases, J shed 6 bases, and the junction held 6 bases outside the gene matches. CDR3 sequence: CASSDSRTGGASGELFF. As DNA, the CDR3 is TGTGCCAGCAGTGACTCGAGGACAGGGGGCGCATCCGGGGAGCTGTTTTTT.

The V gene is TRBV7-9, the J gene TRBJ1-4; D unclear. Trimming stripped 1 base from V and 8 bases from J, with 8 bases between. The CDR3 is 13 residues long. Germline CDR1 reads SEHNR; CDR2 reads FQNEAQ (reference sequence). The CDR3 DNA is TGTGCCAGCAGCTTAGTGGTGCGGGAAAAACTGTTTTTT. As protein: CASSLVVREKLFF.

This chain joins TRBV19 and TRBJ2-2, with D perhaps TRBD1 (5 bases). There are 16 residues in the CDR3. Trimming took off 2 bases at V and 4 bases at J, with 14 bases between the two ends. Germline lookup yields CDR1 LNHDA and CDR2 SQIVND (reference sequence). Here the CDR3 reads CASSIRGTISTGELFF. The CDR3 nucleotides are TGTGCCAGTAGTATAAGGGGCACTATTAGCACCGGGGAGCTGTTTTTT.

The V and J genes are TRBV9 and TRBJ2-5, with 10 bases fitting TRBD2. Germline CDR1 reads SGDLS; CDR2 reads YYNGEE. This CDR3 region has 19 residues. V was pared by 4 bases and J by 5 bases, with 20 bases of the junction left unmatched. In DNA, the CDR3 is TGTGCCAGCAGCCCCGCAGCCCGGCTAGCGGGAGAGGGTCGGGAGACCCAGTACTTC. Protein product: CASSPAARLAGEGRETQYF.

The rearrangement links TRBV5-1 to TRBJ1-4; D is unclear. The CDR3 is 13 amino acids. The V gene's germline CDR1 is SGHRS and CDR2 YFSETQ. With 4 bases removed from V and 5 bases from J, the gap between germline ends came to 9 bases. The CDR3, as DNA: TGCGCCAGCAGCCCGGACGGGAATGAAAAACTGTTTTTT. Amino acids: CASSPDGNEKLFF.

The V and J genes are TRBV30 and TRBJ2-7; D is unclear. The germline V and J ends were trimmed by 2 bases and 2 bases, with 7 bases remaining between them. This CDR3 is built from 12 residues. Germline CDR1 and CDR2: GTSNPN and SVGIG (reference sequence). This chain's CDR3 is CAWSYSPYEQYF. The CDR3 DNA reads as TGTGCCTGGAGTTACAGTCCCTACGAGCAGTACTTC.

The chain joins TRBV11-2 to TRBJ2-3, with 11 bases lining up with TRBD2. The CDR3 is made up of 18 amino acids. CDR1 and CDR2 from the germline V gene are SGHAT and FQNNGV. The trim removed 2 bases at V and 2 bases at J, leaving 9 bases unmatched. CDR3 in amino acids: CASSLRPTSGTTTDTQYF. CDR3 nucleotides: TGTGCCAGCAGCTTAAGGCCGACTAGCGGGACGACCACAGATACGCAGTATTTT.

This rearrangement joins TRBV11-3 to TRBJ2-5; the match to TRBD2 covers 10 bases. With V trimmed by 8 bases and J by 1 base, 7 bases remained unmatched. Germline assignment: CDR1 SGHNT and CDR2 YENEEA. The CDR3 totals 15 residues. In DNA, the CDR3 is TGTGCCAGCTCAGCGGGAGGGGCCCCCCAAGAGACCCAGTACTTC. Its translation is CASSAGGAPQETQYF.

The gene calls are TRBV7-3 and TRBJ2-1; 7 bases align to TRBD1. The V segment lost 5 bases and the J segment 3 bases; nucleotides outside the gene matches: 7. This CDR3 has 15 residues. Germline loops: CDR1 SGHTA, CDR2 FQGTGA. Written as DNA, the CDR3 is TGTGCCAGCAGCCTCTCCACAGGGGACTACAATGAGCAGTTCTTC. As protein: CASSLSTGDYNEQFF. Using reference TRBV7-3 and TRBJ2-1 for the parts outside the CDR3, the full variable domain is GAGVSQTPSNKVTEKGKYVELRCDPISGHTALYWYRQSLGQGPEFLIYFQGTGAADDSGLPNDRFFAVRPEGSVSTLKIQRTERGDSAVYLCASSLSTGDYNEQFFGPGTRLTVL.

This chain uses TRBV6-5 with TRBJ2-5, with TRBD2 matching over 7 bases. The J segment lost 6 bases and the V segment lost 5 bases, leaving 6 bases of the junction unmatched. The CDR3 length is 13 residues. Looked up from germline, CDR1 is MNHEY and CDR2 is SVGAGI. The CDR3 nucleotides read TGTGCCAGCAGTGAGAGCGGGACCCAGACCCAGTACTTC. It encodes CASSESGTQTQYF.